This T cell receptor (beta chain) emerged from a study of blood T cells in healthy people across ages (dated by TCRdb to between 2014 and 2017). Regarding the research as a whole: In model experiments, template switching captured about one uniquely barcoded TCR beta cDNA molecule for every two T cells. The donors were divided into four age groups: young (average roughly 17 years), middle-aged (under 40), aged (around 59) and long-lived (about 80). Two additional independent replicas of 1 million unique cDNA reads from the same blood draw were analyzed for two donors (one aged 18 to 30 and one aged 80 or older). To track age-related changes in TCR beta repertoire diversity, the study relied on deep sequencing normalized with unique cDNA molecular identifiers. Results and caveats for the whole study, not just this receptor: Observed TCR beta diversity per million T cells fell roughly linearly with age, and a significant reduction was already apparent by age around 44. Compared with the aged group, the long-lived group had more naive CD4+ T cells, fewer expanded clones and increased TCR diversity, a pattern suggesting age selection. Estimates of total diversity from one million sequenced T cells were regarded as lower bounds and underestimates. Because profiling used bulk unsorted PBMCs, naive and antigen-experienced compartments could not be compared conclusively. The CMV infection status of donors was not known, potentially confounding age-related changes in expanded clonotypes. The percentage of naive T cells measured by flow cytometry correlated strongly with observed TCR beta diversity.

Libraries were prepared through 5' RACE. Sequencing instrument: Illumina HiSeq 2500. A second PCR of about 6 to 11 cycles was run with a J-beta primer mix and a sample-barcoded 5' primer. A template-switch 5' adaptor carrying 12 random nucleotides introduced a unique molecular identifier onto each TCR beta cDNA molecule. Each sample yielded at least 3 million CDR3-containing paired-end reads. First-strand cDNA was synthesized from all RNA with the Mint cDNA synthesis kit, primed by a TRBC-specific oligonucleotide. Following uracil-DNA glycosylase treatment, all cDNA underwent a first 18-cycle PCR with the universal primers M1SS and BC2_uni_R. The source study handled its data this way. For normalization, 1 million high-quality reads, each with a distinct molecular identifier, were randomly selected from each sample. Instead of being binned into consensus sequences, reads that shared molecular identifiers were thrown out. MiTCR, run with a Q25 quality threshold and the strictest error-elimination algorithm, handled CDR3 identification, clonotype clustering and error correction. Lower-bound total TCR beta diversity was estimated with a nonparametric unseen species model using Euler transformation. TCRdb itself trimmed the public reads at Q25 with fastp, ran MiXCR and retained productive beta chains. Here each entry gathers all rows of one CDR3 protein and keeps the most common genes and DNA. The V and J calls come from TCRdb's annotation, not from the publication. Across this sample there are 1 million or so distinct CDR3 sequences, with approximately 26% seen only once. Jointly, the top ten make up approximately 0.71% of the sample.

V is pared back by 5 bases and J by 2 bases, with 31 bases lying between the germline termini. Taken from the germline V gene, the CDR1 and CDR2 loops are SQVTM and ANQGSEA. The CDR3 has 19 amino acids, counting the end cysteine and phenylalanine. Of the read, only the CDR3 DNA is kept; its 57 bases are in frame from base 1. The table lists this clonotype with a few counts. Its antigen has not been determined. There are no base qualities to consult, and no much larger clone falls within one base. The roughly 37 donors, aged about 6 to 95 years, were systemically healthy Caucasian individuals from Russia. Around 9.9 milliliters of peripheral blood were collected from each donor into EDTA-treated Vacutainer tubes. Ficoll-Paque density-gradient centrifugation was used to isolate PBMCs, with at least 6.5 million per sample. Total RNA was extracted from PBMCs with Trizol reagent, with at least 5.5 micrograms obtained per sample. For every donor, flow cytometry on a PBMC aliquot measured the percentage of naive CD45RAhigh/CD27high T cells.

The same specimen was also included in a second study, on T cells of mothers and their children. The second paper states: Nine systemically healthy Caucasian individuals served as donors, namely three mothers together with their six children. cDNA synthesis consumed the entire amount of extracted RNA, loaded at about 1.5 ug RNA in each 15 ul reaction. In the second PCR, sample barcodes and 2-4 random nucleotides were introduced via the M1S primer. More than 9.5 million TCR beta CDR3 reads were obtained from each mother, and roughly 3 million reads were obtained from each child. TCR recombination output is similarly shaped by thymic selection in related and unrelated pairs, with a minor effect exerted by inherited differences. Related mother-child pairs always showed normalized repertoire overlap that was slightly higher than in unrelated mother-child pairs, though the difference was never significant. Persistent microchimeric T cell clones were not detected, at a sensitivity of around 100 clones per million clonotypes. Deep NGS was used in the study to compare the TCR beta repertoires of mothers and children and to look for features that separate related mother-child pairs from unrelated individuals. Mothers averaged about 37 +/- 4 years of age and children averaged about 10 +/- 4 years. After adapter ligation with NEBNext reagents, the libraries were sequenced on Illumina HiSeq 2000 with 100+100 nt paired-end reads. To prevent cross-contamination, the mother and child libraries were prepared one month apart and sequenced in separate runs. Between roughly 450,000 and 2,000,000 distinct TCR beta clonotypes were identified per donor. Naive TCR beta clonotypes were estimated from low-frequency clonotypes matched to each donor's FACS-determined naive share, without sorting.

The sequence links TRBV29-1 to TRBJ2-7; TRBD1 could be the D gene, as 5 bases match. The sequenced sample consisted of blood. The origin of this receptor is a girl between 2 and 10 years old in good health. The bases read TGCAGCGTTTTGGTGTTGTCAAACCAGGGTGGGCAATGGGCCTACGAGCAGTACTTC. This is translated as CSVLVLSNQGGQWAYEQYF.